The 9 T cell receptor beta chains reported below all come from one sample, sequenced in a study of shared clonotypes between healthy human individuals. Profiling relied on immunoSEQ multiplex PCR, and the TCRdb table lists in-frame clones only, not all of them. The sample has some 2,500,000 clones, around 90% seen once. The sample taken for sequencing was naive CD4+ T cells from PBMCs. Described subset: CD45RA+ positively selected. These receptors were obtained from a man in his late teens or twenties in good health. Some clones in this sample may be carry-over from other donors' samples.

On this clone itself: Within the sample, other DNA sequences also encode this same CDR3. J is TRBJ2-1 and V is TRBV5-1; D is uncertain. Germline V CDR1 and CDR2: SGHRS, YFSETQ. The CDR3 contains 13 residues. V was pared by 3 bases and J by 5 bases, with 9 bases between. CDR3 in DNA: TGCGCCAGCAGCTCTGACCCTAACAATGAGCAGTTCTTC. Translated: CASSSDPNNEQFF. The variable domain in full, with the rest retrieved from reference TRBV5-1 and TRBJ2-1, is KAGVTQTPRYLIKTRGQQVTLSCSPISGHRSVSWYQQTPGQGLQFLFEYFSETQRNKGNFPGRFSGRQFSNSRSEMNVSTLELGDSALYLCASSSDPNNEQFFGPGTRLTVL.

V and J are TRBV6-1 and TRBJ2-3; D possibly uses TRBD1 or TRBD2 (5 bases each). Germline CDR1 reads MNHNS; CDR2 reads SASEGT. The germline V and J ends were trimmed by 6 bases and 4 bases, with 17 bases remaining between them. This CDR3 is 15 amino acids long. CDR3 residues: CASSTRDGIPDTQYF. Here the CDR3 DNA reads TGTGCCAGCAGCACCCGGGACGGAATTCCAGATACGCAGTATTTT.

This chain links TRBV11-2 with TRBJ1-3; TRBD1 is a possible D gene (5 bases). CDR3 length equals 17 residues. V gave up 5 bases and J gave up 2 bases, with 19 bases separating them. Germline values: CDR1 SGHAT, CDR2 FQNNGV. Here the CDR3 DNA reads TGTGCCAGCAGCGGACGGGGACTGGGGGTTCCTGGAAACACCATATATTTT. It translates to CASSGRGLGVPGNTIYF.

This sequence joins TRBV7-2 and TRBJ2-1; D not certain. The CDR3 runs to 12 residues. From germline, CDR1 is SGHTA and CDR2 FQGNSA. Between the trimmed V and J ends, which lost 0 bases and 9 bases, there was a span of 6 bases. The CDR3 is CASSLAFTEQFF. CDR3 nucleotides: TGTGCCAGCAGCTTAGCCTTCACTGAGCAGTTCTTC.

In nucleotides, the CDR3 is TGTGCCAGCAGCCGGAGGGACAGTCTAAATGAAAAACTGTTTTTT. It is translated as CASSRRDSLNEKLFF. The chain is built from TRBV7-9 and TRBJ1-4, with 7 positions matching TRBD1. The CDR3 is 15 amino acids. V lost 5 bases to trimming and J lost 5 bases; unmatched junction nucleotides: 8. The germline gives CDR1 SEHNR, CDR2 FQNEAQ (reference sequence).

The J gene is TRBJ2-7, the V gene TRBV5-1, with 14 bases that match TRBD2. Germline lookup yields CDR1 SGHRS and CDR2 YFSETQ. V was clipped by 3 bases and J by 7 bases; unmatched bases: 9. The CDR3 is 16 residues long. The CDR3 DNA reads TGCGCCAGCAGCTCTCCGGGACTAGCGGGAGAGGGGGAGCAGTACTTC. It is translated as CASSSPGLAGEGEQYF.

The J gene is TRBJ2-7, the V gene TRBV18; TRBD2 is a possible D gene (6 bases). This CDR3 has 13 amino acids. Germline CDR1 reads KGHSH; CDR2 reads LQKENI. V was trimmed by 6 bases and J by 0 bases, leaving 9 bases between them. The CDR3 DNA sequence: TGTGCCAGCTCGCACGGGAGCTCCTACGAGCAGTACTTC. This gives the protein CASSHGSSYEQYF.

The chain uses TRBV25-1 and TRBJ2-1; TRBD2 is a possible D gene (6 bases). Germline-derived CDR1 and CDR2 are MGHDK and SYGVNS. CDR3 length: 16 residues. V shed 2 bases and J shed 2 bases, with 13 bases lying between them. The CDR3 loop is CASSEGRGRPYNEQFF. As DNA, the CDR3 is TGTGCCAGCAGTGAAGGACGAGGGAGGCCCTACAATGAGCAGTTCTTC.

The gene calls are TRBV30 and TRBJ1-6; TRBD1 matches at 9 bases. CDR1 GTSNPN and CDR2 SVGIG come from the germline V gene (reference sequence). CDR3 length: 17 residues. CDR3 sequence reads: CALDRGSFGSYNSPLHF. CDR3 nucleotides: TGTGCACTCGACAGGGGGTCCTTCGGCTCCTATAATTCACCCCTCCACTTT.